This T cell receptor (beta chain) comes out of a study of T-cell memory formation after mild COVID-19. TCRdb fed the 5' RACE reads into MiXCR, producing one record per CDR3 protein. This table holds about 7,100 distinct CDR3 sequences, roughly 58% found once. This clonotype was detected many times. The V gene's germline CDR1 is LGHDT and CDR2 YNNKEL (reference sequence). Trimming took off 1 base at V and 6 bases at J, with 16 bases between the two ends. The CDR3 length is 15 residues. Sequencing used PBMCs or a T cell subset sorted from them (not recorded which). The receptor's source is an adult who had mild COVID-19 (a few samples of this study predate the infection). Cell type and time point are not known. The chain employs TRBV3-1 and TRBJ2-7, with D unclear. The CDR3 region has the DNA TGTGCCAGCAGCCAAGTTTTAGCATGGCCGCGCGAGCAGTACTTC. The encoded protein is CASSQVLAWPREQYF.